This T cell receptor (beta chain) was captured by sequencing in a study of follicular helper T cells after annual influenza vaccination. Study summary: For some subjects, blood spans the 2013-2014, 2014-2015 and 2015-2016 annual vaccinations.

Study observations and caveats: Rare clonotypes were missed; only about 9-22% of cells gave TCRB. Each annual vaccination recalled recurring oligoclonal ICOS+CD38+ cTfh clonotypes.

Germline V gene sequence: CDR1 SGHTA, CDR2 FQGTGA. J gave up 2 bases and V 3 bases, and 2 bases lay outside the gene matches. CDR3 length: 14 amino acids. The protocol was immunoSEQ multiplex PCR, while the TCRdb copy is restricted to in-frame clones and leaves out a portion. The repertoire consists of several thousand clones, with roughly 85% occurring once and the leading ten covering 1.5%. This clone was observed a single time. Antigen unknown. The time point: 2015-2016 season, pre-vaccination. This chain connects TRBV7-3 to TRBJ2-7, with 9 positions matching TRBD2. This receptor was taken from an adult who received the influenza vaccine. Specimen: CXCR5+ CD38- circulating T follicular helper cells from blood, collected on the day of influenza vaccination. Noted subset: circulating Tfh, non-naive CD4+CXCR5+PD-1+ (ICOS+CD38+ or ICOS-CD38-). CDR3 protein: CASSFGTSPYEQYF. For the CDR3, the DNA is TGTGCCAGCAGCTTCGGGACTAGCCCCTACGAGCAGTACTTC.